Listed below are T cell receptor beta chains from one sample, sequenced in a study of shared clonotypes between healthy human individuals. Only in-frame clones appear in the TCRdb table, and some are missing; sequencing was by immunoSEQ multiplex PCR. Of roughly 2.6 million clones listed, roughly nine tenths are singletons. The source material was naive CD4+ T cells sorted from blood. These receptors all come from a young man in good health. CDR3s include the opening cysteine and the closing phenylalanine or tryptophan. D genes are given only for firm matches. The size field is filled for only some rows; it gives once, few, many or a size class.

j_gene,abundance,d_gene,v_gene,CDR3nt,CDR3aa
TRBJ2-3,-,TRBD1,TRBV5-1,TGCGCCAGCAGCTTTGGGACAGGTGGGACGGCAGATACGCAGTATTTT,CASSFGTGGTADTQYF
TRBJ2-5,-,TRBD2,TRBV5-1,TGCGCCAGCAGCTTAGGACTAGCGGGGGGTCAAGAGACCCAGTACTTC,CASSLGLAGGQETQYF
TRBJ2-7,-,TRBD2,TRBV4-3,TGCGCCAGCAGCCAAAGGGGCGGGAGTGGGGAGCAGTACTTC,CASSQRGGSGEQYF
TRBJ1-1,-,-,TRBV11-2,TGTGCCAGCAGCTTTTTAGGCTTCGGCAGGGACTTTAATGAAGCTTTCTTT,CASSFLGFGRDFNEAFF
TRBJ1-1,-,TRBD1,TRBV5-1,TGCGCCAGCAGCTTAAGACAGGGATCGAACACTAAAGCTTTCTTT,CASSLRQGSNTKAFF
TRBJ2-7,-,TRBD1,TRBV4-1,TGCGCCAGCAGCACCGGGACAGGGCTGTACGAGCAGTACTTC,CASSTGTGLYEQYF
TRBJ1-6,-,-,TRBV4-1,TGCGCCAGCAGCCAAATGACCTTGGCACAGGGAATCCTCCTCTCCTATAATTCACCCCTCCACTTT,CASSQMTLAQGILLSYNSPLHF
TRBJ2-3,-,-,TRBV9,TGTGCCAGCAGTCCCAAGGTGGGCACGCAGTATTTT,CASSPKVGTQYF
TRBJ2-2,-,-,TRBV7-2,TGTGCCAGCAGCTTACGAGACACCGGGGAGCTGTTTTTT,CASSLRDTGELFF
TRBJ1-2,few,-,TRBV2,TGTGCCAGCGGCGCGGCGGCCTTCGGCTATGGCTACACCTTC,CASGAAAFGYGYTF
TRBJ2-5,-,TRBD1,TRBV7-6,TGTGCCAGCAGCTTACCAGAACAGGGGGAGTACCAAGAGACCCAGTACTTC,CASSLPEQGEYQETQYF
TRBJ2-3,-,TRBD1,TRBV9,TGTGCCAGCAGCACCTCAGGGACAGGGGCCACAGATACGCAGTATTTT,CASSTSGTGATDTQYF
TRBJ1-1,-,-,TRBV11-3,TGTGCCAGCAGCTTAAAGGGGCCCACTGAAGCTTTCTTT,CASSLKGPTEAFF
TRBJ2-7,-,-,TRBV2,TGTGCCACCTCGACGGAAGCCTACGAGCAGTACTTC,CATSTEAYEQYF
TRBJ1-1,-,TRBD1,TRBV6-5,TGTGCCAGCAGCCTCCCGGACAGGCAGGCTTTCTTT,CASSLPDRQAFF
TRBJ2-1,-,-,TRBV2,TGTGCCAGCAGTGTCCTGAGCTCCTACAATGAGCAGTTCTTC,CASSVLSSYNEQFF
TRBJ1-2,-,-,TRBV30,TGTGCCTGGAGTGTCGTAGGGCCTGGCTACACCTTC,CAWSVVGPGYTF
TRBJ2-7,-,-,TRBV7-9,TGTGCCAGCAGCTTACCCGGGGCGTCCGGGAAGGGATCCGAGCAGTACTTC,CASSLPGASGKGSEQYF
TRBJ1-1,few,-,TRBV10-1,TGCGCCAGCATGAGGTGGACAGATGATTTTAACACTGAAGCTTTCTTT,CASMRWTDDFNTEAFF
TRBJ1-5,few,-,TRBV6-4,TGTGCCAGCAGTCAGGGACAGCCCCAGCATTTT,CASSQGQPQHF
TRBJ1-1,once,-,TRBV6-6,TGTGCCAGCAAAAGCCCCCAGGGTTTCGAAGCTTTCTTT,CASKSPQGFEAFF
TRBJ1-6,-,-,TRBV28,TGTGCCAGCAGTTTTAGGCAGGGGAATTCACCCCTCCACTTT,CASSFRQGNSPLHF
TRBJ2-3,-,-,TRBV7-9,TGTGCCAGCAGCGCCCTTGCAGATACGCAGTATTTT,CASSALADTQYF
TRBJ2-5,-,TRBD2,TRBV7-7,TGTGCTAGCAGCATTAGCGGGGGGATTCAAGAGACCCAGTACTTC,CASSISGGIQETQYF
TRBJ1-1,-,-,TRBV6-1,TGTGCCAGCAGACAGAAAACGATAAACACTGAAGCTTTCTTT,CASRQKTINTEAFF
TRBJ2-3,-,-,TRBV18,TGTGCCAGCTCACCACCGGTTCCCCAAGATACGCAGTATTTT,CASSPPVPQDTQYF
TRBJ1-4,once,TRBD1,TRBV6-6,TGTGCCAGCAGGGGGCGGACAGGGGATGAAAAACTGTTTTTT,CASRGRTGDEKLFF
TRBJ2-2,-,-,TRBV10-3,TGTGCCATCAGTGGGTACACCGGGGAGCTGTTTTTT,CAISGYTGELFF
TRBJ1-6,-,-,TRBV28,TGTGCCAGCAGTCAAATCGACGTTTCCGGGAGGTTGGGATCACCCCTCCACTTT,CASSQIDVSGRLGSPLHF
TRBJ1-5,-,-,TRBV19,TGTGCCAGTAGTCCGGGGGCTGGCAATCAGCCCCAGCATTTT,CASSPGAGNQPQHF
TRBJ2-7,-,-,TRBV5-1,TGCGCCAGCAGCCTAGTCATGGGCGTTATCGACGAGCAGTACTTC,CASSLVMGVIDEQYF
TRBJ2-5,-,TRBD1,TRBV5-1,TGCGCCAGCAGCTCTGACAGGGGTCAAGAGACCCAGTACTTC,CASSSDRGQETQYF
TRBJ1-5,-,TRBD1,TRBV2,TGTGCCAGCAGCTCTACAGGGGGCGAGAGCAATCAGCCCCAGCATTTT,CASSSTGGESNQPQHF
TRBJ1-1,-,-,TRBV27,TGTGCCAGCAGGTCTTTGGGGAAAGGAAAAGATGAAGCTTTCTTT,CASRSLGKGKDEAFF
TRBJ2-2,-,TRBD1,TRBV5-1,TGCGCCAGCAGCTTGGCGGGACAGGGCAGCGGGGAGCTGTTTTTT,CASSLAGQGSGELFF
TRBJ2-7,-,-,TRBV6-1,TGTGCCAGCAGTGATCTCCAGGGAAGGTCTGGGGAGCAGTACTTC,CASSDLQGRSGEQYF
TRBJ2-5,-,TRBD2,TRBV2,TGTGCCAGCAGTACGGAGCGGGAGAGTGAGCAGTACTTC,CASSTERESEQYF
TRBJ2-1,-,TRBD2,TRBV6-5,TGTGCCAGCAGTTACTCTTCTGGCGGGAGCCATGAGCAGTTCTTC,CASSYSSGGSHEQFF
TRBJ1-1,-,-,TRBV6-5,TGTGCCAGCACCGAAAGGACAGTCGGGTACACTGAAGCTTTCTTT,CASTERTVGYTEAFF
TRBJ2-3,-,-,TRBV30,TGTGCCTGGAGAAAGGGGAGATCCGATACGCAGTATTTT,CAWRKGRSDTQYF
TRBJ1-5,-,-,TRBV4-1,TGCGCCAGCAGCCAAGAGTTGCAGTCCAATCAGCCCCAGCATTTT,CASSQELQSNQPQHF
TRBJ2-5,-,-,TRBV6-5,TGTGCCAGCAGTTTCAGGGAGGAGACCCAGTACTTC,CASSFREETQYF
TRBJ1-1,-,-,TRBV27,TGTGCCAGCAGTCCGTCACCTTCTTTACCTCCGCTTCACACTGAAGCTTTCTTT,CASSPSPSLPPLHTEAFF
TRBJ1-2,-,-,TRBV28,TGTGCCAGCAGTTTTACAGGGACGCCGCTATACGGCTACACCTTC,CASSFTGTPLYGYTF
TRBJ1-2,few,-,TRBV6-1,TGTGCCAGCAGTGGGCGCGAGGCTGACTACACCTTC,CASSGREADYTF